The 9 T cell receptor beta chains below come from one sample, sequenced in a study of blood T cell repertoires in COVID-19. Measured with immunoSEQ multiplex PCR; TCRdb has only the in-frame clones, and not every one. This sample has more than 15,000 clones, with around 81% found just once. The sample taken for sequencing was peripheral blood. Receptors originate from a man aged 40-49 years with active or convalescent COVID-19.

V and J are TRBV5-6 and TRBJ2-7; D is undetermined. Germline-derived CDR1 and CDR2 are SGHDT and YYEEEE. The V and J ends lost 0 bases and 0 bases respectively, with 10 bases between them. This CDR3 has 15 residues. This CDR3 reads CASSLVDFSSYEQYF. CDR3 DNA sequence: TGTGCCAGCAGCTTGGTCGATTTCAGCTCCTACGAGCAGTACTTC. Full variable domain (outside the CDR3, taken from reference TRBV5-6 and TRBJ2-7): DAGVTQSPTHLIKTRGQQVTLRCSPKSGHDTVSWYQQALGQGPQFIFQYYEEEERQRGNFPDRFSGHQFPNYSSELNVNALLLGDSALYLCASSLVDFSSYEQYFGPGTRLTVT.

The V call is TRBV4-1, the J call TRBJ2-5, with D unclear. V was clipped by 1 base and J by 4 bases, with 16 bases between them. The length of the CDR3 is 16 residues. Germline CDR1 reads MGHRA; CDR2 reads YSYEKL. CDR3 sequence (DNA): TGCGCCAGCAGCCAAGTAAACCTGGGCTTTCGAGAGACCCAGTACTTC. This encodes CASSQVNLGFRETQYF.

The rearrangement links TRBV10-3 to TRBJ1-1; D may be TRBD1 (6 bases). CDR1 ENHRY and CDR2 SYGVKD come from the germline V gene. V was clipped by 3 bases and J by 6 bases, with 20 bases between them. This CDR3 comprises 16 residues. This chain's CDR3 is CAISDWEGGLIPEAFF. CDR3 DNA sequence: TGTGCCATCAGTGACTGGGAAGGGGGACTAATTCCTGAAGCTTTCTTT.

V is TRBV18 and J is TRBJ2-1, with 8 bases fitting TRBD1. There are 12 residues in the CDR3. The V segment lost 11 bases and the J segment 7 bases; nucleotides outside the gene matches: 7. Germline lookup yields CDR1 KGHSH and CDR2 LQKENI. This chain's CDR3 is CAGQGYGNEQFF. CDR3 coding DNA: TGTGCCGGACAGGGATATGGGAATGAGCAGTTCTTC.

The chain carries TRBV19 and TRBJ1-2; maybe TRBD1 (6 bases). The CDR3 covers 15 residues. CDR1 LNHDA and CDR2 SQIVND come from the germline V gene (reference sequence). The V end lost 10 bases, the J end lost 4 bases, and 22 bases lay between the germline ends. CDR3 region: CATRSGGSWSYGYTF. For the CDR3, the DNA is TGTGCCACCAGATCGGGGGGCTCCTGGTCCTATGGCTACACCTTC. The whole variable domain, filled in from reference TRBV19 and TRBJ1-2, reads DGGITQSPKYLFRKEGQNVTLSCEQNLNHDAMYWYRQDPGQGLRLIYYSQIVNDFQKGDIAEGYSVSREKKESFPLTVTSAQKNPTAFYLCATRSGGSWSYGYTFGSGTRLTVV.

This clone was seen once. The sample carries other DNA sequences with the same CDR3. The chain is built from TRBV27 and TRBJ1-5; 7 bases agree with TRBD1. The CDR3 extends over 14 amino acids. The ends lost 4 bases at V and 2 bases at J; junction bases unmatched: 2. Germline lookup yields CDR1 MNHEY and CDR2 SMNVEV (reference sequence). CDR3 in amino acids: CASSYRGGNQPQHF. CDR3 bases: TGTGCCAGCAGTTACAGGGGCGGCAATCAGCCCCAGCATTTT.

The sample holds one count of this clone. The CDR3 nucleotides are TGTGCCAGCAGTTACCAGGGGGCTTTAGGCTACACCTTC. Translated: CASSYQGALGYTF. The chain recombines TRBV12-3 or TRBV12-4 with TRBJ1-2; 8 bases fit TRBD1. CDR3 length equals 13 residues. Trimming took 4 bases from V and 8 from J; bases not matched to a gene: 6.

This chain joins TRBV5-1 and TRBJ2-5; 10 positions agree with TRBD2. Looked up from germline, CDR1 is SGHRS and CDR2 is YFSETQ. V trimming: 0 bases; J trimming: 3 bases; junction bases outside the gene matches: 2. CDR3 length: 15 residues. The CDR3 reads CASSLGGTSEETQYF. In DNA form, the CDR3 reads TGCGCCAGCAGCTTGGGTGGGACTAGCGAAGAGACCCAGTACTTC. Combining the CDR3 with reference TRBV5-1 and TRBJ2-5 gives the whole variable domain KAGVTQTPRYLIKTRGQQVTLSCSPISGHRSVSWYQQTPGQGLQFLFEYFSETQRNKGNFPGRFSGRQFSNSRSEMNVSTLELGDSALYLCASSLGGTSEETQYFGPGTRLLVL.

CDR3 protein: CASSSRQGGNEQFF. The CDR3 DNA reads TGTGCCAGCAGTTCACGGCAGGGTGGGAATGAGCAGTTCTTC. The V gene is TRBV11-1, the J gene TRBJ2-1; the D gene is possibly TRBD1 (5 bases). Between the trimmed V and J ends, which lost 6 bases and 7 bases, there was a span of 16 bases. The CDR3 is 14 residues long. Germline loops: CDR1 SGHAT, CDR2 FQDESV (reference sequence). Looking up the rest from reference TRBV11-1 and TRBJ2-1 gives the full variable domain: EAEVAQSPRYKITEKSQAVAFWCDPISGHATLYWYRQILGQGPELLVQFQDESVVDDSQLPKDRFSAERLKGVDSTLKIQPAELGDSAMYLCASSSRQGGNEQFFGPGTRLTVL.